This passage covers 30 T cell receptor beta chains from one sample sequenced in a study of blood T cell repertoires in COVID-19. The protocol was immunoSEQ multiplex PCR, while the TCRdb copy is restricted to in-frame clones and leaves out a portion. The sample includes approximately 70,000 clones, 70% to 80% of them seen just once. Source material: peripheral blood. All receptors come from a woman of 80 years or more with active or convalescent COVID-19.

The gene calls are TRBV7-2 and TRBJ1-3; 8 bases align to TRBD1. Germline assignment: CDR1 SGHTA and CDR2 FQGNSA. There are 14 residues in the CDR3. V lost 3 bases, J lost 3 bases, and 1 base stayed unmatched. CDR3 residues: CASSFDRGGNTIYF. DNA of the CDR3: TGTGCCAGCAGCTTCGACAGGGGTGGAAACACCATATATTTT.

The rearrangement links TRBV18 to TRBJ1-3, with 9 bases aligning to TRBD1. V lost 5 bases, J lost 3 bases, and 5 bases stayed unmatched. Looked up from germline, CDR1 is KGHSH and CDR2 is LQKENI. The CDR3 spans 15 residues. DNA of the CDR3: TGTGCCAGCTCATCACAGGGGGCCGGTGGAAACACCATATATTTT. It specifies CASSSQGAGGNTIYF.

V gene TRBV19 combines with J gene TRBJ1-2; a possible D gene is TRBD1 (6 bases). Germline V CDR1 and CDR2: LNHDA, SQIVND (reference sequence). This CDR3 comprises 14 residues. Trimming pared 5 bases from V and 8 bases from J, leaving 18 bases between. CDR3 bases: TGTGCCAGTAGTTCAAACAACAGGGCCCACGGCTACACCTTC. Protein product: CASSSNNRAHGYTF. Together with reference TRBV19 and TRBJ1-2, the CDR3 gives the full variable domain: DGGITQSPKYLFRKEGQNVTLSCEQNLNHDAMYWYRQDPGQGLRLIYYSQIVNDFQKGDIAEGYSVSREKKESFPLTVTSAQKNPTAFYLCASSSNNRAHGYTFGSGTRLTVV.

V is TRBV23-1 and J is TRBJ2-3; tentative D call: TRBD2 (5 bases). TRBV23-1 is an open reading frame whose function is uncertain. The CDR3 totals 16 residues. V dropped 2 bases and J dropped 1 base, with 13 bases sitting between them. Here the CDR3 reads CASSQGGGSGTDTQYF. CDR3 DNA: TGCGCCAGCAGTCAAGGTGGAGGAAGTGGCACAGATACGCAGTATTTT.

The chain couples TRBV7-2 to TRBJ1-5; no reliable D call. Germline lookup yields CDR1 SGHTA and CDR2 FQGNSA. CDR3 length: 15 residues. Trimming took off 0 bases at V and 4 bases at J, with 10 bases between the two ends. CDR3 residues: CASSLAPGKNQPQHF. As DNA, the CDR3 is TGTGCCAGCAGCTTAGCGCCGGGGAAAAATCAGCCCCAGCATTTT.

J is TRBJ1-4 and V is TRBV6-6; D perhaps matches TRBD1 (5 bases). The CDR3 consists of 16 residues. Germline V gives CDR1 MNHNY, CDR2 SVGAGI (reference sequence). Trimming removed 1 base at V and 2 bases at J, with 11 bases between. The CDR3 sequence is CASSYLGGTTNEKLFF. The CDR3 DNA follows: TGTGCCAGCAGTTACTTGGGGGGGACGACTAATGAAAAACTGTTTTTT.

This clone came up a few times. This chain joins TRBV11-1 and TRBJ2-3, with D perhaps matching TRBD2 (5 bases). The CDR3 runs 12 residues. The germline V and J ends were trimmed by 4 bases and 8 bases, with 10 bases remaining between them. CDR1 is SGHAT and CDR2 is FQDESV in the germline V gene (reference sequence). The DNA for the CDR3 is TGTGCCAGCAGCTACGAACGGGGTACGCAGTATTTT. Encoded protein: CASSYERGTQYF.

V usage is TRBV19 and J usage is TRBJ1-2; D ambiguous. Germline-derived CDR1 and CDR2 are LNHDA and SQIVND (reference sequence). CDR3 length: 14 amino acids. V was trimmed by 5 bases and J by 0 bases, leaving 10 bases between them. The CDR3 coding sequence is TGTGCCAGTAGTCCCGACCGGGCTAACTATGGCTACACCTTC. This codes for CASSPDRANYGYTF.

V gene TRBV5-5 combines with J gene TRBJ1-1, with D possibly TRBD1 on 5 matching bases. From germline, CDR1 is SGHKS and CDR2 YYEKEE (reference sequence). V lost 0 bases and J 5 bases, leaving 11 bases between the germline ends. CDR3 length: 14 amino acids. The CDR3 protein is CASSLARGWTEAFF. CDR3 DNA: TGTGCCAGCAGCTTGGCGCGGGGGTGGACTGAAGCTTTCTTT.

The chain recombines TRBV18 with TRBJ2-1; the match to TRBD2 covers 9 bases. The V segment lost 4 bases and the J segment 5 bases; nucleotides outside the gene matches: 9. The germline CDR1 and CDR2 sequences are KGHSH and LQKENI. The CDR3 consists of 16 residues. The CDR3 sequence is CASSQLSSGVDNEQFF. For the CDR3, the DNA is TGTGCCAGCTCACAACTGTCTAGCGGGGTCGACAATGAGCAGTTCTTC.

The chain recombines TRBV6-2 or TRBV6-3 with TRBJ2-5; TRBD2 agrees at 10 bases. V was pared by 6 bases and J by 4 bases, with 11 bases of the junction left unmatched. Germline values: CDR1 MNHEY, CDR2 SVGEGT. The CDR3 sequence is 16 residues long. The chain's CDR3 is CASSPASTSGAETQYF. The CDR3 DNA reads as TGTGCCAGCAGCCCCGCGTCTACTAGCGGGGCAGAGACCCAGTACTTC.

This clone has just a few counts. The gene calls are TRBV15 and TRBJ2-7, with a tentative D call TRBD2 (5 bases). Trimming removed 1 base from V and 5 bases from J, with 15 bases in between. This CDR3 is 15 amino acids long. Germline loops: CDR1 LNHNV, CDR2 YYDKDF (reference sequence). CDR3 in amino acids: CATSRADAGRDEQYF. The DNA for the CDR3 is TGTGCCACCAGCAGAGCGGACGCCGGGCGGGACGAGCAGTACTTC.

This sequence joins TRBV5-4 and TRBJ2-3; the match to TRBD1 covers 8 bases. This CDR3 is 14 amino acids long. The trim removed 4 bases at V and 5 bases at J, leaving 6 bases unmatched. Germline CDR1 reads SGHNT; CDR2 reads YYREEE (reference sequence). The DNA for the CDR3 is TGTGCCAGCAGCCGTAACAGGGGGGTAGATACGCAGTATTTT. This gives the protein CASSRNRGVDTQYF.

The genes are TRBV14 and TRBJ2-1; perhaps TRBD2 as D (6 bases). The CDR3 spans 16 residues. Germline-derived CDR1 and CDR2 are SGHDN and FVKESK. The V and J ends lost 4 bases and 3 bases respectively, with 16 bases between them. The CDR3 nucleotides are TGTGCCAGCAGCCGGACGTACGGGGGACTCTACAATGAGCAGTTCTTC. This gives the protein CASSRTYGGLYNEQFF.

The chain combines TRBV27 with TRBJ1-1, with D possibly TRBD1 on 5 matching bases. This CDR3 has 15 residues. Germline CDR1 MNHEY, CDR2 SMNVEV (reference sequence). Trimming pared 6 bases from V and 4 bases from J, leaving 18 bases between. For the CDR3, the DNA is TGTGCCAGCAGAGTGGGGGGTAATTGGCGCACTGAAGCTTTCTTT. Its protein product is CASRVGGNWRTEAFF.

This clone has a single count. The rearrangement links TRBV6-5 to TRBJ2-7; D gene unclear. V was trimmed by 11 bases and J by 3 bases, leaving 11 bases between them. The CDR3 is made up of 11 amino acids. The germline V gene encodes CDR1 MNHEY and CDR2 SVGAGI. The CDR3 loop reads CAAQNNYEQYF. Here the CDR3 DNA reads TGTGCCGCGCAAAATAACTACGAGCAGTACTTC.

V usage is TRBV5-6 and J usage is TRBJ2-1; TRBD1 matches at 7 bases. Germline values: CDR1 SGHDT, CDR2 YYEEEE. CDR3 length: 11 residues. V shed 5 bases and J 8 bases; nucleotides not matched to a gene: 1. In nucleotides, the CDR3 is TGTGCCAGCAGAACAGGGGATGAGCAGTTCTTC. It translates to CASRTGDEQFF.

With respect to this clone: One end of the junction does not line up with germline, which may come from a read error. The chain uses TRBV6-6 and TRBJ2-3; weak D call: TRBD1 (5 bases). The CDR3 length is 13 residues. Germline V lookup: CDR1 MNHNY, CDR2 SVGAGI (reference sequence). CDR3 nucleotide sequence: TGTGCCGGACGACAGCGTAGCACCGATACGCAGTATTTT. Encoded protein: CAGRQRSTDTQYF.

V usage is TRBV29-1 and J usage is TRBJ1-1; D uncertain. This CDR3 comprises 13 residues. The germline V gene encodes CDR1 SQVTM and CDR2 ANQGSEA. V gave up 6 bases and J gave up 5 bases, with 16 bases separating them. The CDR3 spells CSVVKSPGTEAFF. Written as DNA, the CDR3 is TGCAGCGTCGTAAAATCCCCGGGGACTGAAGCTTTCTTT.

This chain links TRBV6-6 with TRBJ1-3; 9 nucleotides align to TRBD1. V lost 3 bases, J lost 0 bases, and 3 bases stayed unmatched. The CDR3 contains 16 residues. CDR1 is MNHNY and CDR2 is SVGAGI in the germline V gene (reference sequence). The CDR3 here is CASSYRQGVSGNTIYF. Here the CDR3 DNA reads TGTGCCAGCAGTTATCGACAGGGGGTCTCTGGAAACACCATATATTTT.

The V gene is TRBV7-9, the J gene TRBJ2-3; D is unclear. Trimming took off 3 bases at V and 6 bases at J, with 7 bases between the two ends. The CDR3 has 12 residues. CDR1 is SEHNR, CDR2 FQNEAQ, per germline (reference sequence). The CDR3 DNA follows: TGTGCCAGCAGCTTTCTTTTGGATACGCAGTATTTT. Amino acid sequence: CASSFLLDTQYF.

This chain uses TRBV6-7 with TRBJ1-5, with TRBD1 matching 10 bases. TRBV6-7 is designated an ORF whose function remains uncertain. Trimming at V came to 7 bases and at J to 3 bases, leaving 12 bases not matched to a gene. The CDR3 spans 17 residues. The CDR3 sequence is CASTDPHGTGDNQPQHF. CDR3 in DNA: TGTGCCAGCACCGACCCACACGGGACAGGGGACAATCAGCCCCAGCATTTT.

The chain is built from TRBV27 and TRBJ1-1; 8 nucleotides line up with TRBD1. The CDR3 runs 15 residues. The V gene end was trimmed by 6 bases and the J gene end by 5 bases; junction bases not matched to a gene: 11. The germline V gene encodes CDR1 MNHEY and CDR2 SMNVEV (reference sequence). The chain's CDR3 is CASRTVRTGRTEAFF. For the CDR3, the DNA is TGTGCCAGCAGAACTGTACGGACAGGGCGGACTGAAGCTTTCTTT.

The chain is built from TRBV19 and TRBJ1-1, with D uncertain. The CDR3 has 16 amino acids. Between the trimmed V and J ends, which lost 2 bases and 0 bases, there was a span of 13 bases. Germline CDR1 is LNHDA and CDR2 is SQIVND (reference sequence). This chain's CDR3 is CASSISSRMMNTEAFF. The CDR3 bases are TGTGCCAGTAGTATAAGCAGCAGGATGATGAACACTGAAGCTTTCTTT. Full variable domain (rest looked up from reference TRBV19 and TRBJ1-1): DGGITQSPKYLFRKEGQNVTLSCEQNLNHDAMYWYRQDPGQGLRLIYYSQIVNDFQKGDIAEGYSVSREKKESFPLTVTSAQKNPTAFYLCASSISSRMMNTEAFFGQGTRLTVV.

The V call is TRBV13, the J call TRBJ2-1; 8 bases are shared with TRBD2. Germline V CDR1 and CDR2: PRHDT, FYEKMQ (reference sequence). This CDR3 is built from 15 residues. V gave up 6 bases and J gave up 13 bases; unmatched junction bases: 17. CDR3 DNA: TGTGCCAGCAGTTGGGAACTGCGGGAGGAGGTTGGTCAGTTCTTC. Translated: CASSWELREEVGQFF.

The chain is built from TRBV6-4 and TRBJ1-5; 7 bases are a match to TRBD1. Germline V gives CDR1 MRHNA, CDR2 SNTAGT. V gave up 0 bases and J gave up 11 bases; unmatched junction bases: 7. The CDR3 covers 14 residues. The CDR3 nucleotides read TGTGCCAGCAGTGACTCAGACAGGGTGAGGACCCAGCATTTT. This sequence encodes CASSDSDRVRTQHF.

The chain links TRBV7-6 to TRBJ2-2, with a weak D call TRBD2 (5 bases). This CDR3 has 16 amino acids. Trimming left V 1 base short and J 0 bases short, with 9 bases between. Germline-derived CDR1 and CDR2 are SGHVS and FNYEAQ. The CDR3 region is CASSLVSGTNTGELFF. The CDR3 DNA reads TGTGCCAGCAGCTTAGTTTCCGGGACGAACACCGGGGAGCTGTTTTTT.

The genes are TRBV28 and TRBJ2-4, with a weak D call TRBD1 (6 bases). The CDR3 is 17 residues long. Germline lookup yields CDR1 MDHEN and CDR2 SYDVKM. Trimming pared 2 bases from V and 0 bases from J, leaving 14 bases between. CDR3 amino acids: CASSLIGQSIAKNIQYF. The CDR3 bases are TGTGCCAGCAGTTTAATTGGACAGAGCATAGCCAAAAACATTCAGTACTTC.

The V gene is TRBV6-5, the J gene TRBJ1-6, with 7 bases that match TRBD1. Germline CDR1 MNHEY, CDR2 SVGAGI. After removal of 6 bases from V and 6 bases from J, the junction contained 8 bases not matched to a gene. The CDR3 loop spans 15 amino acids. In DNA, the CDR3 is TGTGCCAGCAGCCCAATCCGGGACAGTAATTCACCCCTCCACTTT. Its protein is CASSPIRDSNSPLHF.

The CDR3 protein is CASSPPLQGTLRASYF. The DNA of the CDR3 is TGTGCCAGCAGTCCCCCCCTCCAGGGTACTTTACGAGCTTCGTACTTC. V is TRBV28 and J is TRBJ2-7, with a tentative D call TRBD1 (5 bases). The CDR3 sequence is 16 residues long. CDR1 is MDHEN, CDR2 SYDVKM, per germline. Trimming removed 5 bases from V and 12 bases from J, with 29 bases in between.